Reported below is one TCR beta chain. Its antigen remains unidentified. The table came from immunoSEQ multiplex PCR; TCRdb's copy has only in-frame clones and leaves some out. The table has 160,000 or so clones, roughly 83% seen once. CDR3 length equals 15 residues. V shed 3 bases and J 5 bases; nucleotides not matched to a gene: 8. The germline V gene encodes CDR1 MNHEY and CDR2 SMNVEV (reference sequence). These data are taken from a study of cytomegalovirus exposure and HLA in healthy donors. Study results and caveats: Published work reported that the classifier diagnosed cytomegalovirus status with high specificity and sensitivity. More than 150 TCR beta chains were listed as cytomegalovirus-associated. The dataset shows that most TCR sequences were rare, while some public TCRs occurred in many donors.

Separate from the roughly 630-subject first cohort was the approximately 110-subject validation cohort, to which the donors belonged. The clonotype originates from a man aged 25 to 45 in good health and CMV-seropositive. This chain uses TRBV27 with TRBJ1-2; 8 nucleotides agree with TRBD1. Sequences were obtained from PBMCs. The CDR3, as DNA: TGTGCCAGCAGTTTTGGGACAGGCGCTACTTATGGCTACACCTTC. Amino acids: CASSFGTGATYGYTF.